Listed here are 26 T cell receptor beta chains from one sample, sequenced in a study of CD8 T cells in Susac syndrome. RNA amounts of about 0.45 to 1 ug underwent reverse transcription with random hexamers. TCRdb independently ran MiXCR on the immunoSEQ multiplex PCR reads; one entry per CDR3 protein. The sample has about 140,000 distinct CDR3 sequences, around 93% seen once. The sample was CD4+ T cells from PBMCs. The receptors shown here come from a human donor with Susac syndrome.

V is TRBV12-3 or TRBV12-4 and J is TRBJ1-1; tentative D call: TRBD1 (6 bases). With 6 bases removed from V and 7 bases from J, the gap between germline ends came to 18 bases. This CDR3 has 14 amino acids. CDR3 DNA: TGTGCCAGCAGCCCTCGAGGGGGGTACAGTGAAGCTTTCTTT. Its translation is CASSPRGGYSEAFF.

This chain connects TRBV20-1 to TRBJ1-5; D gene uncertain. CDR3 length: 12 amino acids. Trimming shortened V by 6 bases and J by 1 base, and 7 bases separated the two germline ends. The V gene's germline CDR1 is DFQATT and CDR2 SNEGSKA (reference sequence). CDR3 sequence: CSASPSNQPQHF. The CDR3 nucleotides are TGCAGTGCCAGTCCAAGCAATCAGCCCCAGCATTTT.

CDR3 sequence: CASRDTGTANEKLFF. Here the CDR3 DNA reads TGTGCCAGCAGGGATACCGGGACGGCAAATGAAAAACTGTTTTTT. The chain recombines TRBV3-1 with TRBJ1-4, with D possibly matching TRBD1 (5 bases). The CDR3 extends over 15 amino acids. The ends were cut back, 6 bases at V and 5 bases at J, with 16 bases in the middle. Germline lookup yields CDR1 LGHDT and CDR2 YNNKEL (reference sequence).

The V gene is TRBV12-3 or TRBV12-4, the J gene TRBJ1-1; weak D call: TRBD1 (5 bases). Deletions cut 6 bases from V and 1 base from J, with 12 bases between. The CDR3 consists of 14 residues. This CDR3 reads CASSYGQGNTEAFF. The CDR3 nucleotides are TGTGCCAGCAGCTACGGACAAGGGAACACTGAAGCTTTCTTT.

CDR3 loop: CASSTGAQPQHF. The CDR3 DNA reads as TGTGCCAGCAGTACAGGGGCGCAGCCCCAGCATTTT. V is TRBV6-5 and J is TRBJ1-5; 7 nucleotides align to TRBD1. The CDR3 covers 12 residues. V lost 5 bases to trimming and J lost 7 bases; unmatched junction nucleotides: 2. CDR1 and CDR2 from the germline V gene are MNHEY and SVGAGI.

This clonotype was observed once. The CDR3 sequence: CASLFAGRGYEQYF. The CDR3 DNA sequence: TGTGCCTCACTATTTGCGGGCAGGGGTTACGAGCAGTACTTC. The chain recombines TRBV30 with TRBJ2-7; D may be TRBD1 (6 bases). The V end lost 7 bases, the J end lost 4 bases, and 20 bases lay between the germline ends. The CDR3 runs 14 residues. Germline values: CDR1 GTSNPN, CDR2 SVGIG (reference sequence).

This chain uses TRBV9 with TRBJ2-1; no clear D gene. The germline CDR1 and CDR2 sequences are SGDLS and YYNGEE. The V and J ends lost 4 bases and 6 bases respectively, with 14 bases between them. The CDR3 consists of 14 residues. The CDR3 DNA follows: TGTGCCAGCAGCCACCTCAGCCGGCCCAATGAGCAGTTCTTC. Its protein is CASSHLSRPNEQFF.

This clonotype was found once. The J gene is TRBJ2-5, the V gene TRBV7-2; 7 bases fit TRBD2. From germline, CDR1 is SGHTA and CDR2 FQGNSA. The CDR3 loop spans 14 amino acids. V lost 0 bases and J lost 4; bases outside the gene matches: 2. Written as DNA, the CDR3 is TGTGCCAGCAGCTTAGCGGGAGGGATAGAGACCCAGTACTTC. This gives the protein CASSLAGGIETQYF.

V and J are TRBV13 and TRBJ1-2, with a possible D match to TRBD1 (6 bases). The CDR3 length is 14 residues. Trimming left V 0 bases short and J 5 bases short, with 10 bases between. The V gene's germline CDR1 is PRHDT and CDR2 FYEKMQ (reference sequence). This CDR3 reads CASSLGRTEYGYTF. Written as DNA, the CDR3 is TGTGCCAGCAGCTTAGGGCGGACAGAATATGGCTACACCTTC.

The chain couples TRBV15 to TRBJ2-3; D perhaps matches TRBD1 (6 bases). V lost 4 bases and J 11 bases, leaving 16 bases between the germline ends. The CDR3 totals 13 residues. The germline gives CDR1 LNHNV, CDR2 YYDKDF (reference sequence). CDR3 DNA: TGTGCCACCAGCATCGAGCCTAAGGGGGAGCAGTATTTT. Residues: CATSIEPKGEQYF.

J is TRBJ2-1 and V is TRBV4-2; 13 bases line up with TRBD2. V was pared by 1 base and J by 9 bases, with 6 bases of the junction left unmatched. Germline loops: CDR1 LGHNA, CDR2 YNFKEQ. The CDR3 has 16 amino acids. CDR3 loop: CASSQGTSGGGGEQFF. CDR3 nucleotide sequence: TGTGCCAGCAGCCAAGGGACTAGCGGGGGTGGGGGTGAGCAGTTCTTC.

This sequence joins TRBV10-3 and TRBJ1-2, with D hard to call. CDR3 length: 13 amino acids. The germline gives CDR1 ENHRY, CDR2 SYGVKD. Trimming stripped 9 bases from V and 4 bases from J, with 15 bases between. CDR3 loop: CAILSTGSYGYTF. The CDR3 nucleotides read TGTGCCATATTATCAACGGGCAGCTATGGCTACACCTTC.

The CDR3 DNA follows: TGCAGTGCTAGACAGGGGGGGGGCACAGATACGCAGTATTTT. It codes for CSARQGGGTDTQYF. The J gene is TRBJ2-3, the V gene TRBV20-1; D possibly uses TRBD1 or TRBD2 (7 bases each). Trimming left V 2 bases short and J 1 base short, with 10 bases between. The CDR3 runs 14 residues. Germline V CDR1 and CDR2: DFQATT, SNEGSKA (reference sequence).

The gene calls are TRBV5-1 and TRBJ2-3; TRBD1 aligns across 10 bases. The CDR3 sequence is 15 residues long. Germline CDR1 and CDR2: SGHRS and YFSETQ. The V and J ends lost 4 bases and 1 base, in that order; junction bases with no gene match: 3. This chain's CDR3 is CASSPGQGGTDTQYF. The DNA for the CDR3 is TGCGCCAGCAGCCCAGGACAGGGGGGCACAGATACGCAGTATTTT. The complete variable domain, with remaining parts taken from reference TRBV5-1 and TRBJ2-3, reads KAGVTQTPRYLIKTRGQQVTLSCSPISGHRSVSWYQQTPGQGLQFLFEYFSETQRNKGNFPGRFSGRQFSNSRSEMNVSTLELGDSALYLCASSPGQGGTDTQYFGPGTRLTVL.

The V and J genes are TRBV12-3 or TRBV12-4 and TRBJ1-1; TRBD1 aligns across 12 bases. The ends lost 5 bases at V and 4 bases at J; junction bases unmatched: 8. This CDR3 has 16 amino acids. The CDR3 nucleotides are TGTGCCAGCAGTCCGGGACAGGGGGCTCCCCGCACTGAAGCTTTCTTT. Its protein product is CASSPGQGAPRTEAFF.

The rearrangement links TRBV5-1 to TRBJ2-5; no clear D gene. V was cut by 3 bases and J by 5 bases, with 11 bases left in between. From germline, CDR1 is SGHRS and CDR2 YFSETQ. The CDR3 totals 13 residues. The CDR3, as DNA: TGCGCCAGCAGCTCGGTCTGGATGGAGACCCAGTACTTC. This sequence encodes CASSSVWMETQYF.

In its sample, this clonotype was seen once. The chain combines TRBV4-2 with TRBJ2-7, with TRBD2 matching over 7 bases. The CDR3 length is 15 residues. CDR1 and CDR2 from the germline V gene are LGHNA and YNFKEQ. Unmatched junction bases numbered 12, after V lost 4 bases and J lost 6 bases. CDR3 loop: CASSRDVGLGREQYF. The CDR3, as DNA: TGTGCCAGCAGCCGAGACGTTGGACTAGGGCGCGAGCAGTACTTC.

V gene TRBV7-2 combines with J gene TRBJ2-5; D may be TRBD2 (5 bases). Germline assignment: CDR1 SGHTA and CDR2 FQGNSA. V lost 8 bases, J lost 2 bases, and 15 bases lay in between. The CDR3 sequence is 14 residues long. The CDR3 is CASRVDFWQETQYF. The CDR3 DNA reads as TGTGCCAGCCGAGTGGACTTTTGGCAAGAGACCCAGTACTTC.

Points on this clonotype: Germline and junction disagree at one end, which may indicate a read error. J is TRBJ2-1 and V is TRBV30; 13 nucleotides agree with TRBD2. The germline gives CDR1 GTSNPN, CDR2 SVGIG (reference sequence). The CDR3 consists of 16 residues. The CDR3 coding sequence is TGTGCCTCGAGTTCCTGGACTAGCGGGAGTATCCATGAGCAGTTCTTC. This gives the protein CASSSWTSGSIHEQFF.

The V call is TRBV3-1, the J call TRBJ2-3, with TRBD1 matching over 8 bases. Trimming took 4 bases from V and 4 from J; bases not matched to a gene: 4. The CDR3 is 14 amino acids. Germline-derived CDR1 and CDR2 are LGHDT and YNNKEL (reference sequence). CDR3 nucleotide sequence: TGTGCCAGCAGCCTTACGGGACAGGCAGATACGCAGTATTTT. Translated, it gives CASSLTGQADTQYF.

The V gene is TRBV5-1, the J gene TRBJ1-3, with TRBD1 matching 7 bases. CDR1 is SGHRS and CDR2 is YFSETQ in the germline V gene. The CDR3 is 14 amino acids. Trimming cost V 5 bases and J 4 bases; bases outside gene matches: 6. The CDR3 reads CASSKGASGNTIYF. In DNA form, the CDR3 reads TGCGCCAGCAGTAAGGGGGCATCGGGAAACACCATATATTTT.

The V call is TRBV19, the J call TRBJ1-2; D may be TRBD1 (6 bases). The CDR3 contains 12 residues. Germline V CDR1 and CDR2: LNHDA, SQIVND (reference sequence). Trimming removed 11 bases from V and 0 bases from J, with 10 bases in between. This chain's CDR3 is CAARTANYGYTF. The CDR3 DNA sequence: TGTGCCGCCCGGACAGCTAACTATGGCTACACCTTC.

The rearrangement uses TRBV29-1 and TRBJ2-2; 9 bases agree with TRBD1. Germline CDR1 is SQVTM and CDR2 is ANQGSEA. The CDR3 spans 14 residues. V lost 5 bases, J lost 0 bases, and 1 base stayed unmatched. In DNA, the CDR3 is TGCAGCGTTCGGACAGGGGCGAACACCGGGGAGCTGTTTTTT. Its protein product is CSVRTGANTGELFF.

This chain uses TRBV29-1 with TRBJ1-3; D unclear. Germline lookup yields CDR1 SQVTM and CDR2 ANQGSEA. Trimming stripped 4 bases from V and 1 base from J, with 2 bases between. The CDR3 spans 11 residues. The CDR3 loop reads CSVVSGNTIYF. The CDR3 bases are TGCAGCGTTGTTTCTGGAAACACCATATATTTT.

The V and J genes are TRBV18 and TRBJ2-1; tentative D call: TRBD1 (6 bases). With 0 bases removed from V and 3 bases from J, the gap between germline ends came to 9 bases. This CDR3 comprises 15 residues. Germline V gives CDR1 KGHSH, CDR2 LQKENI. CDR3 sequence: CASSPPWGLYNEQFF. The CDR3 DNA sequence: TGTGCCAGCTCACCACCGTGGGGGCTCTACAATGAGCAGTTCTTC. The full variable domain, with the rest looked up from reference TRBV18 and TRBJ2-1, is NAGVMQNPRHLVRRRGQEARLRCSPMKGHSHVYWYRQLPEEGLKFMVYLQKENIIDESGMPKERFSAEFPKEGPSILRIQQVVRGDSAAYFCASSPPWGLYNEQFFGPGTRLTVL.

The rearrangement links TRBV6-4 to TRBJ2-1; D gene uncertain. The V end lost 6 bases, the J end lost 0 bases, and 6 bases lay between the germline ends. The germline V gene has CDR1 MRHNA and CDR2 SNTAGT. The CDR3 is 13 amino acids. The CDR3 nucleotides are TGTGCCAGCAGGGGGTCCTCCTACAATGAGCAGTTCTTC. It codes for CASRGSSYNEQFF.